The TCR beta chain under discussion was sequenced for a study of blood T cell repertoires in COVID-19. Germline values: CDR1 MDHEN, CDR2 SYDVKM. The CDR3 contains 14 residues when both ends are counted. This clone is a singleton in its sample. No conserved phenylalanine or tryptophan ends this CDR3, so it is likely a read error. The DNA is omitted, as the CDR3 cannot be located on it reliably, and the CDR3 follows TCRdb's listing. Seattle patients were enrolled while actively infected and followed longitudinally. Authors' analysis steps: Reference gene primer amplification gave estimated nucleated cell counts. Method: immunoSEQ multiplex PCR; TCRdb's copy keeps in-frame clones and lacks some. V, J and clone size are taken as reported in that table, and D and trimming were inferred from the DNA itself. The table lists around 330,000 clones, about nine tenths of them singletons.

The receptor was derived from a woman in her 30s with COVID-19, enrolled during active disease. The source material was peripheral blood. This chain connects TRBV28 to TRBJ2-7; TRBD1 is taken as the D call from the table, unchecked against the DNA. The CDR3 region is CASSPPDSSSPPSA.